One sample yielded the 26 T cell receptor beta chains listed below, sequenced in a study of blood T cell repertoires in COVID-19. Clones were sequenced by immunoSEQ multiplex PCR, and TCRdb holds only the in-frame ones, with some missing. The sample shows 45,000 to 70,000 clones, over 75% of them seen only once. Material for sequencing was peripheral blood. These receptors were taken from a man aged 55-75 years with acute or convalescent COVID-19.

In DNA, the CDR3 is TGTGCCAGTGCCCGTACAGGGGACTATGGCTACACCTTC. This encodes CASARTGDYGYTF. The chain is built from TRBV19 and TRBJ1-2, with 7 bases aligning to TRBD1. The CDR3 runs to 13 residues. Germline values: CDR1 LNHDA, CDR2 SQIVND (reference sequence). After removal of 8 bases from V and 3 bases from J, the junction contained 6 bases not matched to a gene.

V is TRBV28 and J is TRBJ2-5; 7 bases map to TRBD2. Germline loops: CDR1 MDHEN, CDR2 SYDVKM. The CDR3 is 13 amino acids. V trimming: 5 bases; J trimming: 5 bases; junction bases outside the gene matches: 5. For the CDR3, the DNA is TGTGCCAGCAGTACTACTAGCGTCGAGACCCAGTACTTC. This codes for CASSTTSVETQYF.

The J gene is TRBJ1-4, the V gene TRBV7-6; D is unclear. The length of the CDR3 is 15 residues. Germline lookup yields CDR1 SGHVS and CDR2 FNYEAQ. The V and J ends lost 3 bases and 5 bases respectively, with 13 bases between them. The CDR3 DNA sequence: TGTGCCAGCAGCTTGAATTCACGCCGGAATGAAAAACTGTTTTTT. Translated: CASSLNSRRNEKLFF.

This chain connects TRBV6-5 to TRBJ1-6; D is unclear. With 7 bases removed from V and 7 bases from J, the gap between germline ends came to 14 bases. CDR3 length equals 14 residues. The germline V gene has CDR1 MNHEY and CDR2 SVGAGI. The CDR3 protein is CASTPGSPNSPLHF. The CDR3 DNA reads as TGTGCCAGCACCCCGGGTAGTCCGAATTCACCCCTCCACTTT.

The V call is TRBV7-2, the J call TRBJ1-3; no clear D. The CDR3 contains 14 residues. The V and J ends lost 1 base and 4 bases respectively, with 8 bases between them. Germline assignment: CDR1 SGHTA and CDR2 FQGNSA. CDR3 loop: CASSLGATGNTIYF. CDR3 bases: TGTGCCAGCAGCTTAGGGGCGACAGGAAACACCATATATTTT. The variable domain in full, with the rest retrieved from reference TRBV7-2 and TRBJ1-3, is GAGVSQSPSNKVTEKGKDVELRCDPISGHTALYWYRQSLGQGLEFLIYFQGNSAPDKSGLPSDRFSAERTGGSVSTLTIQRTQQEDSAVYLCASSLGATGNTIYFGEGSWLTVV.

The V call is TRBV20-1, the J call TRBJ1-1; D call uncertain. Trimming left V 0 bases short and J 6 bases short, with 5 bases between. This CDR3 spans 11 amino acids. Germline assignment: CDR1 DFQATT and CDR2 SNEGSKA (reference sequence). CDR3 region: CSARDIPEAFF. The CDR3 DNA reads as TGCAGTGCTAGAGATATCCCTGAAGCTTTCTTT.

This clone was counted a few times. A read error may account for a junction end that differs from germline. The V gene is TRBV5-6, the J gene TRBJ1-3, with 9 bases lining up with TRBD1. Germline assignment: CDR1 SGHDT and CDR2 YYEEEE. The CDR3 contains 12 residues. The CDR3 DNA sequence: TGTGCCAGCAGCTTGGGGCCGACAGGGGGATCCTTT. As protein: CASSLGPTGGSF.

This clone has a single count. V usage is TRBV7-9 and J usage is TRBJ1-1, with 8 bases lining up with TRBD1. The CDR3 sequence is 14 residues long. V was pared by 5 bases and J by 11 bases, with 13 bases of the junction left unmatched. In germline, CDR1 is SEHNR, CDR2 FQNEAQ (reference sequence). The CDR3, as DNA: TGTGCCAGCAGCCTTATTTCAGGGGGCGGTGACGCTTTCTTT. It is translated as CASSLISGGGDAFF.

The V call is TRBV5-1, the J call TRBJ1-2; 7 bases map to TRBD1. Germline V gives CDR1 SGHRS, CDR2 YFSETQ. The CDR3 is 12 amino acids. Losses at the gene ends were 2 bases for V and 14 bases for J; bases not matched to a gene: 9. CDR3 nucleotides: TGCGCCAGCAGCTTCGATACAGGGGCTAAAACCTTC. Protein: CASSFDTGAKTF.

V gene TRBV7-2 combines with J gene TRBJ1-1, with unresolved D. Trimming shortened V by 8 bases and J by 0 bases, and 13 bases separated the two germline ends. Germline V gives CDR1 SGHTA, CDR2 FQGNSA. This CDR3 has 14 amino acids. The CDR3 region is CASLTGGMNTEAFF. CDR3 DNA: TGTGCCAGCTTAACGGGCGGGATGAACACTGAAGCTTTCTTT.

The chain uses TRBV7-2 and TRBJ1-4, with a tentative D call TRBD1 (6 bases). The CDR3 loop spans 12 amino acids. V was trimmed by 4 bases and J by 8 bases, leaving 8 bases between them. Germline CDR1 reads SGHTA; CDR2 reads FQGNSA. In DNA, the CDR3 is TGTGCCAGCAGCTACAGGGCCGAAAAACTGTTTTTT. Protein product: CASSYRAEKLFF.

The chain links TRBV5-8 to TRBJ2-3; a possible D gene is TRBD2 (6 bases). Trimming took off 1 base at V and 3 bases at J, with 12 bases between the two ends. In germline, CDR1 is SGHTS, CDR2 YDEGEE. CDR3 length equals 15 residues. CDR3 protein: CASSLRDSYTDTQYF. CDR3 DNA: TGTGCCAGCAGCTTGAGGGACTCCTATACAGATACGCAGTATTTT.

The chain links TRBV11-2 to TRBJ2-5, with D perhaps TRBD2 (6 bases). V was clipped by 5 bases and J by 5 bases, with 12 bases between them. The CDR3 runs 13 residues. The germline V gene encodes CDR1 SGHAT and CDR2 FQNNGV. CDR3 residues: CASSQTRQETQYF. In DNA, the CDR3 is TGTGCCAGCAGCCAGACTAGACAGGAGACCCAGTACTTC.

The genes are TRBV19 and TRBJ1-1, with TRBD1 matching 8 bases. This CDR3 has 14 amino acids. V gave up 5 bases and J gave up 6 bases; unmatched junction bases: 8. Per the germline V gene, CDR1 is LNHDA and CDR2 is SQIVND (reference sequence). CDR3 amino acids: CASSPEQGVSEAFF. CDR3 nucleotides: TGTGCCAGTAGTCCTGAACAGGGGGTGTCTGAAGCTTTCTTT.

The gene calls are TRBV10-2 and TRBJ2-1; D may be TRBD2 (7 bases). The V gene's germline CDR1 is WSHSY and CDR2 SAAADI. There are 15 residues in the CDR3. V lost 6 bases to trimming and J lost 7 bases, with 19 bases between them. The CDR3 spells CASRSAGASGNEQFF. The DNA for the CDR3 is TGCGCCAGCAGGTCGGCGGGGGCCTCTGGGAATGAGCAGTTCTTC.

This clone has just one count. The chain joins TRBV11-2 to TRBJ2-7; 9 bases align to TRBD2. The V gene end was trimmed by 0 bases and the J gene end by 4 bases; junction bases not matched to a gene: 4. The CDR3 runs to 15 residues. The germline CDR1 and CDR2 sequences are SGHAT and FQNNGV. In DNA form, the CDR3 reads TGTGCCAGCAGCTTAGAGCGGGGGGGACGATACGAGCAGTACTTC. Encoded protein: CASSLERGGRYEQYF.

Written as DNA, the CDR3 is TGTGCCACCAGCAGTATTTACTCCGGGGAGCTGTTTTTT. It translates to CATSSIYSGELFF. The chain employs TRBV15 and TRBJ2-2; no clear D. Germline V gene data show CDR1 as LNHNV and CDR2 as YYDKDF (reference sequence). Trimming stripped 3 bases from V and 6 bases from J, with 8 bases between. The CDR3 totals 13 residues.

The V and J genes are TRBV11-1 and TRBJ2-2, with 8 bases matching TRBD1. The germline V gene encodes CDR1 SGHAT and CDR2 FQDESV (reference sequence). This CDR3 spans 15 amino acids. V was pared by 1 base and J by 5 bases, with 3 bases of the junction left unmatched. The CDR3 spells CASSLEDRATGELFF. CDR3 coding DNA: TGTGCCAGCAGCTTAGAGGACAGGGCGACCGGGGAGCTGTTTTTT. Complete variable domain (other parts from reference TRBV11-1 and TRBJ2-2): EAEVAQSPRYKITEKSQAVAFWCDPISGHATLYWYRQILGQGPELLVQFQDESVVDDSQLPKDRFSAERLKGVDSTLKIQPAELGDSAMYLCASSLEDRATGELFFGEGSRLTVL.

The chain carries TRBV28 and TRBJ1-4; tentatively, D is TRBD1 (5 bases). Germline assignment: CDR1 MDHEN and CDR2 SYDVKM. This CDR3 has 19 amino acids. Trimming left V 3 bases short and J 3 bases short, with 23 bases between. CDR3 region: CASSFSPWRGGGPNEKLFF. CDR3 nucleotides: TGTGCCAGCAGTTTCTCCCCTTGGCGGGGTGGGGGACCTAATGAAAAACTGTTTTTT.

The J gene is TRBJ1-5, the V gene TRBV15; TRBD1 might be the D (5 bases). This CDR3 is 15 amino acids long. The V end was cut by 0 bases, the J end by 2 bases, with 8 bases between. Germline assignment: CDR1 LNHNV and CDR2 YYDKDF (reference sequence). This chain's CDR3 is CATSREAGGNQPQHF. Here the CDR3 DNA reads TGTGCCACCAGCAGAGAAGCGGGGGGCAATCAGCCCCAGCATTTT.

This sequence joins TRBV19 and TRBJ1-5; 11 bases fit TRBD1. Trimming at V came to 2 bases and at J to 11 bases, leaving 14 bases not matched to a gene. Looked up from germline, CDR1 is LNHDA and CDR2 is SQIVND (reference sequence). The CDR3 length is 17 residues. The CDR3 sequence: CASSIPGTGGVSGTQHF. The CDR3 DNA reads TGTGCCAGTAGTATACCCGGGACAGGGGGAGTATCAGGAACCCAGCATTTT. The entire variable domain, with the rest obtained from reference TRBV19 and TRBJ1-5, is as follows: DGGITQSPKYLFRKEGQNVTLSCEQNLNHDAMYWYRQDPGQGLRLIYYSQIVNDFQKGDIAEGYSVSREKKESFPLTVTSAQKNPTAFYLCASSIPGTGGVSGTQHFGDGTRLSIL.

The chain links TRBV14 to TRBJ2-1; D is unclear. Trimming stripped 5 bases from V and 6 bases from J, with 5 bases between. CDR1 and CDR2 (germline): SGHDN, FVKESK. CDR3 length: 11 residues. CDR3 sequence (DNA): TGTGCCAGCAGCTTAGCCAATGAGCAGTTCTTC. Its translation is CASSLANEQFF. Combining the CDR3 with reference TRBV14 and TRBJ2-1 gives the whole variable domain EAGVTQFPSHSVIEKGQTVTLRCDPISGHDNLYWYRRVMGKEIKFLLHFVKESKQDESGMPNNRFLAERTGGTYSTLKVQPAELEDSGVYFCASSLANEQFFGPGTRLTVL.

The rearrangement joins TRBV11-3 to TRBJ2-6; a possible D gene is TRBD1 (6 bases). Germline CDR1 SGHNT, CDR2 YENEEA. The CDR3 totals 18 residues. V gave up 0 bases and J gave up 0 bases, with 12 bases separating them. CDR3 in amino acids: CASSLDRDTRSGANVLTF. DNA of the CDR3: TGTGCCAGCAGCTTAGACCGGGACACCCGCTCTGGGGCCAACGTCCTGACTTTC.

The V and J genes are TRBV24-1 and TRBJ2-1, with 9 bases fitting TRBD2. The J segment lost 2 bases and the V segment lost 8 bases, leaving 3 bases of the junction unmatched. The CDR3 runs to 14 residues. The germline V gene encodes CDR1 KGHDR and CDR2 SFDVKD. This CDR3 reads CATKASGTYNEQFF. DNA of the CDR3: TGTGCCACCAAAGCTAGCGGGACCTACAATGAGCAGTTCTTC.

CDR3 sequence: CASSLVGGGAEAFF. CDR3 sequence (DNA): TGCGCCAGCAGCTTGGTCGGGGGAGGCGCTGAAGCTTTCTTT. The chain has TRBV5-1 and TRBJ1-1; maybe TRBD1 (5 bases). The germline V gene encodes CDR1 SGHRS and CDR2 YFSETQ. The V and J ends lost 0 bases and 6 bases respectively, with 12 bases between them. The CDR3 has 14 residues.

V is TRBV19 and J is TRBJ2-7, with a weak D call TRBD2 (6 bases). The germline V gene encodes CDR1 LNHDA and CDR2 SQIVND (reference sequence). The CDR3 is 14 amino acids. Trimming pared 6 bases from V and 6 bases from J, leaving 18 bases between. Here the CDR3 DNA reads TGTGCCAGTAGGGGGGGACGGGCGATTGGCGAGCAGTACTTC. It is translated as CASRGGRAIGEQYF.